This is a list of T cell receptor beta chains from one sample in a study of blood T cell repertoires in COVID-19. TCRdb's table, derived via immunoSEQ multiplex PCR, lists solely in-frame clones and lacks some. This sample yields roughly 160,000 clones, of which approximately 88% are seen a single time; 2.5% to 3.5% belongs to the top ten. Sequenced sample: peripheral blood. Receptors were obtained from a woman aged 55-70 years with acute or convalescent COVID-19. Both conserved end residues are part of each CDR3. A D gene is named only where the DNA matches it firmly. The size entry is marked missing in some rows and otherwise reads once, few, many or a size class.

TRBJ2-7 | TRBD1 | NA | TRBV6-2/TRBV6-3 | TGTGCCAGCAGCCCCGACAGGGGGCTTAGTTACGAGCAGTACTTC | CASSPDRGLSYEQYF
TRBJ1-1 | NA | NA | TRBV27 | TGTGCCAGCAGTTTATCGACAGGGAACACTGAAGCTTTCTTT | CASSLSTGNTEAFF
TRBJ1-2 | NA | NA | TRBV7-2 | TGTGCCAGCAGCCGGGGGGTAAACTATGGCTACACCTTC | CASSRGVNYGYTF
TRBJ1-5 | NA | NA | TRBV4-3 | TGCGCCAGCAGCCAAGACCCAGGTTCCCTCTGGCCCCAGCATTTT | CASSQDPGSLWPQHF
TRBJ1-3 | NA | NA | TRBV7-2 | TGTGCCAGCAGCTTAGAGTCAGGGGCTGGAAACACCATATATTTT | CASSLESGAGNTIYF
TRBJ2-1 | NA | NA | TRBV18 | TGTGCCAGCTCACCTAGTCGGGGACAAAATGAGCAGTTCTTC | CASSPSRGQNEQFF
TRBJ1-1 | TRBD1 | NA | TRBV20-1 | TGCAGTGCTAGTCCGGCCGGGACAGGAAACACTGAAGCTTTCTTT | CSASPAGTGNTEAFF
TRBJ2-6 | NA | NA | TRBV28 | TGTGCCAGCAGTTCCCCGTTGGGGGGTAGCTCTGGGGCCAACGTCCTGACTTTC | CASSSPLGGSSGANVLTF
TRBJ1-2 | NA | NA | TRBV6-5 | TGTGCCAGCAGTTACTCGGGAGGGGGTGGGTATGGCTACACCTTC | CASSYSGGGGYGYTF
TRBJ2-7 | TRBD2 | NA | TRBV14 | TGTGCCAGCAGCCCGGGGGGGGAGCAGTACTTC | CASSPGGEQYF
TRBJ1-6 | NA | once | TRBV7-2 | TGTGCCAGCAGCTACTTACTCCCCCCCAATTCACCCCTCCACTTT | CASSYLLPPNSPLHF
TRBJ2-3 | NA | NA | TRBV3-1/TRBV3-2 | TGTGCCAGCAGCCTTGGGGGCCCCCCCACAGATACGCAGTATTTT | CASSLGGPPTDTQYF
TRBJ1-1 | NA | NA | TRBV10-1 | TGCGCCAGCAGCCGGGCCCGGGGCACTGAAGCTTTCTTT | CASSRARGTEAFF
TRBJ1-4 | TRBD1 | NA | TRBV30 | TGTGCCTGGAGTCCAGGGGGGACAGGCCATGAAAAACTGTTTTTT | CAWSPGGTGHEKLFF
TRBJ1-2 | NA | NA | TRBV7-2 | TGTGCCAGCAGCTTAGACGGAGGGTTGACTAACTATGGCTACACCTTC | CASSLDGGLTNYGYTF
TRBJ2-7 | TRBD2 | NA | TRBV7-9 | TGTGCCAGCAGCTTTCTAGCGGGGGGCTACGAGCAGTACTTC | CASSFLAGGYEQYF
TRBJ2-7 | TRBD2 | NA | TRBV4-1 | TGCGCCAGCAGCCAAGAAGGGCGGGGGAACTACGAGCAGTACTTC | CASSQEGRGNYEQYF
TRBJ2-5 | TRBD2 | NA | TRBV5-1 | TGCGCCAGCAGCTTTAGCGGGGGAGGGGAGACCCAGTACTTC | CASSFSGGGETQYF
TRBJ2-7 | NA | once | TRBV3-1/TRBV3-2 | TGTGCCAGCAGCTGGGCGCAACGACCCTACGAGCAGTACTTC | CASSWAQRPYEQYF
TRBJ1-2 | NA | NA | TRBV27 | TGTGCCAGCAGCCGTCGACAGGATCTCTATGGCTACACCTTC | CASSRRQDLYGYTF
TRBJ1-2 | NA | NA | TRBV24-1 | TGTGCCACCAGCAGGGACATTGATGATGGCTACACCTTC | CATSRDIDDGYTF
TRBJ1-3 | NA | once | TRBV7-2 | TGTGCCAGCAGCTCAAACACGAACACCATATATTTT | CASSSNTNTIYF
TRBJ1-1 | NA | many | TRBV11-1 | TGTGCCAGCAGCCCGGTGGGCCGATGGGTGGGCACTGAAGCTTTCTTT | CASSPVGRWVGTEAFF
TRBJ2-1 | TRBD1 | NA | TRBV19 | TGTGCCAGTAGGTCCAGGGGGAATGAGCAGTTCTTC | CASRSRGNEQFF
TRBJ2-7 | TRBD2 | once | TRBV25-1 | TGTGCCAGCTCCCGTACCGGAGCGGGGGGATCCTACGAGCAGTACTTC | CASSRTGAGGSYEQYF
TRBJ2-3 | NA | NA | TRBV10-3 | TGTGCCATCAGTGAGAGCGGACCGACAGATACGCAGTATTTT | CAISESGPTDTQYF
TRBJ1-4 | NA | few | TRBV12-3/TRBV12-4 | TGTGCCAGCAGTTTGACAGCTCCCGAAAAACTGTTTTTT | CASSLTAPEKLFF
TRBJ2-2 | TRBD1 | NA | TRBV11-1 | TGTGCCAGCAGCCCCGGGACAGTGGGAATCACCGGGGAGCTGTTTTTT | CASSPGTVGITGELFF
TRBJ1-2 | NA | NA | TRBV10-2 | TGCGCCAGCAGAGCCGGGACTGACTATGGCTACACCTTC | CASRAGTDYGYTF
TRBJ2-3 | NA | once | TRBV30 | TGTGCCTGGAGTGTACGAGCAGGGGGCACAGATACGCAGTATTTT | CAWSVRAGGTDTQYF
TRBJ1-6 | NA | NA | TRBV10-3 | TGTGCCATCAGTGAGTCACAGGAACTCGCCCTCCACTTT | CAISESQELALHF
TRBJ1-2 | NA | NA | TRBV7-2 | TGTGCCAGCAGCGCGGACAGTTCTAACTATGGCTACACCTTC | CASSADSSNYGYTF
TRBJ1-1 | NA | few | TRBV15 | TGTGCCACCAGCAGGGGGGGGACGGGAAACACTGAAGCTTTCTTT | CATSRGGTGNTEAFF
TRBJ1-1 | NA | NA | TRBV18 | TGTGCCAGCTCACCCCCAGGGAACACTGAAGCTTTCTTT | CASSPPGNTEAFF
TRBJ1-4 | NA | NA | TRBV3-1/TRBV3-2 | TGTGCCAGCAGCCTCCGTCGGGGTGAGAATGAAAAACTGTTTTTT | CASSLRRGENEKLFF
TRBJ2-2 | NA | NA | TRBV6-5 | TGTGCCAGCAGATTAGTCCCGAACACCGGGGAGCTGTTTTTT | CASRLVPNTGELFF
TRBJ2-7 | TRBD1 | NA | TRBV6-5 | TGTGCCAGCAGTTACAGGGGGCAGGGACCCTACGAGCAGTACTTC | CASSYRGQGPYEQYF
TRBJ1-4 | TRBD1 | few | TRBV18 | TGTGCCAGCTCAGCTCCCGGGACAGGAAGGAATGAAAAACTGTTTTTT | CASSAPGTGRNEKLFF
TRBJ1-6 | NA | NA | TRBV6-5 | TGTGCCAGCAGTTACTCGGGCTCGTATAATTCACCCCTCCACTTT | CASSYSGSYNSPLHF
TRBJ1-2 | TRBD1 | NA | TRBV7-9 | TGTGCCAGCAGCGTGGAATCAGGGGGCGCGGGCTATGGCTACACCTTC | CASSVESGGAGYGYTF